A single T cell receptor beta chain is shown here with its context. The table came from immunoSEQ multiplex PCR; TCRdb's copy has only in-frame clones and leaves some out. The sample has about 350,000 clones; 89% are singletons. The sample is drawn from a study of blood T cell repertoires in COVID-19. Germline CDR1 and CDR2: SGHRS and YFSETQ. V lost 3 bases to trimming and J lost 0 bases, with 13 bases between them. The CDR3 runs to 15 residues. The chain recombines TRBV5-1 with TRBJ2-7, with D perhaps TRBD1 (6 bases). Material: peripheral blood. This receptor was identified in a woman aged 60 to 75 with COVID-19, enrolled during active disease. This CDR3 is CASSSTGISSYEQYF. As DNA, the CDR3 is TGCGCCAGCAGCTCTACAGGGATAAGCTCCTACGAGCAGTACTTC.